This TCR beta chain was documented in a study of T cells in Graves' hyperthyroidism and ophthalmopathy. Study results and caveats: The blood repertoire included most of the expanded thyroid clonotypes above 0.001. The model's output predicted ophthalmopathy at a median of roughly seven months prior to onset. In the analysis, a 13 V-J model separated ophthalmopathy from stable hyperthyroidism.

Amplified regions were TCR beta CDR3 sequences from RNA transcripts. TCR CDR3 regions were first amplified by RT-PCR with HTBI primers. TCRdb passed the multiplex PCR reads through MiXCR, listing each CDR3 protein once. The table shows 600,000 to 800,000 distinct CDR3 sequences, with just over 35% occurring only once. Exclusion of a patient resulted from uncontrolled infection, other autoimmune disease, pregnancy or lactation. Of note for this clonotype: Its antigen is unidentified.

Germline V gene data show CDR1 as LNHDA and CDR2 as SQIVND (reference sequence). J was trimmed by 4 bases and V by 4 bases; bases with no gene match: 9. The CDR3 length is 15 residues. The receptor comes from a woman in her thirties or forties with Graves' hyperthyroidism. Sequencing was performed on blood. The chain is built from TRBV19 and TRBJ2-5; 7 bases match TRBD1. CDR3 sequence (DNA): TGTGCCAGTAGTACCGCCCGACAGGGTGGAGAGACCCAGTACTTC. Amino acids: CASSTARQGGETQYF. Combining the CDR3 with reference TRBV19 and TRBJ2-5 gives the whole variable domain DGGITQSPKYLFRKEGQNVTLSCEQNLNHDAMYWYRQDPGQGLRLIYYSQIVNDFQKGDIAEGYSVSREKKESFPLTVTSAQKNPTAFYLCASSTARQGGETQYFGPGTRLLVL.